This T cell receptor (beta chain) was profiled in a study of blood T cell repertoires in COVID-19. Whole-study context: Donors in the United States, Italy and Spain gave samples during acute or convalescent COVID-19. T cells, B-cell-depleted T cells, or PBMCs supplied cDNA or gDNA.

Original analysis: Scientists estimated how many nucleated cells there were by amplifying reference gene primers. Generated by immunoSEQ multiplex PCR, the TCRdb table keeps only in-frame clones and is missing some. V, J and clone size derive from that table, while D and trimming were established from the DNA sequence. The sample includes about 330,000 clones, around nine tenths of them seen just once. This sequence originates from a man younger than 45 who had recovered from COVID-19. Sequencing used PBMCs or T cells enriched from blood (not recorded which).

The CDR3 reads CASTVRQGSSGANVLTF. The CDR3 coding sequence is TGTGCCAGCACCGTCCGACAGGGAAGCTCTGGGGCCAACGTCCTGACTTTC. The chain links TRBV28 to TRBJ2-6; TRBD1 matches 7 bases. The CDR3 contains 17 residues. Trimming removed 7 bases from V and 0 bases from J; junction bases left unmatched: 9. Germline V gene data show CDR1 as MDHEN and CDR2 as SYDVKM. Looking up the rest from reference TRBV28 and TRBJ2-6 gives the full variable domain: DVKVTQSSRYLVKRTGEKVFLECVQDMDHENMFWYRQDPGLGLRLIYFSYDVKMKEKGDIPEGYSVSREKKERFSLILESASTNQTSMYLCASTVRQGSSGANVLTFGAGSRLTVL.